Below are 14 T cell receptor beta chains sequenced from a single sample in a study of cytomegalovirus exposure and HLA in healthy donors. TCRdb keeps only in-frame clones here, not all; method: immunoSEQ multiplex PCR. The sample records 150,000 or so clones, about 87% being singletons. The specimen was PBMCs. The receptors shown here come from a woman younger than 45 in good health and CMV-seropositive.

This chain uses TRBV28 with TRBJ2-7; 8 bases are shared with TRBD1. V lost 4 bases and J lost 3; bases outside the gene matches: 8. Per the germline V gene, CDR1 is MDHEN and CDR2 is SYDVKM. The CDR3 is 15 residues long. The CDR3 is CASSSATGAGYEQYF. CDR3 nucleotide sequence: TGTGCCAGCAGTTCAGCGACAGGGGCCGGCTACGAGCAGTACTTC.

Only a few counts were recorded for this clone. V and J are TRBV7-6 and TRBJ1-5, with TRBD1 identical over 8 bases. Germline V lookup: CDR1 SGHVS, CDR2 FNYEAQ. This CDR3 region has 14 residues. J was trimmed by 4 bases and V by 2 bases; bases with no gene match: 1. CDR3 protein: CASSLRTGNQPQHF. CDR3 bases: TGTGCCAGCAGCTTAAGGACAGGGAATCAGCCCCAGCATTTT.

The V call is TRBV18, the J call TRBJ1-5; 12 bases fit TRBD1. The germline V gene encodes CDR1 KGHSH and CDR2 LQKENI. This CDR3 is 15 amino acids long. V shed 6 bases, J shed 3 bases, and the junction held 3 bases outside the gene matches. The CDR3 region has the DNA TGTGCCAGCTCCGGGACAGGGGGCTACAATCAGCCCCAGCATTTT. It is translated as CASSGTGGYNQPQHF.

The genes are TRBV21-1 and TRBJ2-7; TRBD1, the D gene given by the table, was not confirmed from the DNA. TRBV21-1 is marked as a pseudogene. The CDR3 extends over 12 amino acids. The CDR3 nucleotides are TGTGCCAGCAGGGGCGTTGGCTACGAGCAGTACTTC. It specifies CASRGVGYEQYF.

V gene TRBV11-2 combines with J gene TRBJ1-1; D may be TRBD1 (6 bases). Germline-derived CDR1 and CDR2 are SGHAT and FQNNGV. Trimming took off 2 bases at V and 1 base at J, with 11 bases between the two ends. The CDR3 is 15 residues long. Written as DNA, the CDR3 is TGTGCCAGCAGCTTACAGGGACACTCGAACACTGAAGCTTTCTTT. Translated, it gives CASSLQGHSNTEAFF.

The CDR3 DNA sequence: TGTGCCAGCAGCTTGCAGGGCTACCTTACACTAAGAAATTCACCCCTCCACTTT. It specifies CASSLQGYLTLRNSPLHF. The genes are TRBV5-6 and TRBJ1-6, with D maybe TRBD1 (5 bases). The CDR3 is 18 amino acids. Germline V gene data show CDR1 as SGHDT and CDR2 as YYEEEE. The ends were cut back, 1 base at V and 7 bases at J, with 21 bases in the middle.

The chain combines TRBV5-1 with TRBJ2-2; 7 bases line up with TRBD1. The length of the CDR3 is 14 residues. Trimming removed 3 bases from V and 8 bases from J; junction bases left unmatched: 7. The V gene's germline CDR1 is SGHRS and CDR2 YFSETQ. As DNA, the CDR3 is TGCGCCAGCAGCTCCCCCACAGGGGAAGGGGAGCTGTTTTTT. Translated: CASSSPTGEGELFF. The variable domain in full, with the rest retrieved from reference TRBV5-1 and TRBJ2-2, is KAGVTQTPRYLIKTRGQQVTLSCSPISGHRSVSWYQQTPGQGLQFLFEYFSETQRNKGNFPGRFSGRQFSNSRSEMNVSTLELGDSALYLCASSSPTGEGELFFGEGSRLTVL.

This clone was seen just once. This chain links TRBV27 with TRBJ2-7, with 7 bases lining up with TRBD2. Germline CDR1 and CDR2: MNHEY and SMNVEV (reference sequence). The CDR3 runs to 16 residues. The trim removed 4 bases at V and 2 bases at J, leaving 11 bases unmatched. The CDR3 sequence is CASSSTGERGTYEQYF. The CDR3 coding sequence is TGTGCCAGCAGTTCCACCGGGGAGCGGGGTACCTACGAGCAGTACTTC.

The chain combines TRBV11-2 with TRBJ2-4, with TRBD1 as a possible D gene (6 bases). V was trimmed by 4 bases and J by 4 bases, leaving 8 bases between them. Germline V lookup: CDR1 SGHAT, CDR2 FQNNGV. The CDR3 has 13 amino acids. The CDR3 DNA reads as TGTGCCAGCAGCTACACAGGGAAAAACATTCAGTACTTC. Its translation: CASSYTGKNIQYF. Complete variable domain (other parts from reference TRBV11-2 and TRBJ2-4): EAGVAQSPRYKIIEKRQSVAFWCNPISGHATLYWYQQILGQGPKLLIQFQNNGVVDDSQLPKDRFSAERLKGVDSTLKIQPAKLEDSAVYLCASSYTGKNIQYFGAGTRLSVL.

The rearrangement links TRBV7-8 to TRBJ2-2, with 11 bases aligning to TRBD1. V was clipped by 6 bases and J by 0 bases; unmatched bases: 6. This CDR3 contains 17 residues. Germline loops: CDR1 SGHVS, CDR2 FQNEAQ. In DNA form, the CDR3 reads TGTGCCAGCAGGGGACAGGGGGGGAGAGCGAACACCGGGGAGCTGTTTTTT. As protein: CASRGQGGRANTGELFF.

This chain uses TRBV7-9 with TRBJ2-1; TRBD2 matches at 9 bases. Trimming took 6 bases from V and 2 from J; bases not matched to a gene: 8. The V gene's germline CDR1 is SEHNR and CDR2 FQNEAQ (reference sequence). The length of the CDR3 is 16 residues. The CDR3 loop reads CASRRLAGTTYNEQFF. The CDR3 DNA sequence: TGTGCCAGCAGGCGTCTAGCGGGGACCACCTACAATGAGCAGTTCTTC.

V usage is TRBV28 and J usage is TRBJ2-1; no clear D gene. CDR3 length: 11 amino acids. The germline CDR1 and CDR2 sequences are MDHEN and SYDVKM. The V end lost 6 bases, the J end lost 4 bases, and 4 bases lay between the germline ends. CDR3: CASSRYNEQFF. CDR3 bases: TGTGCCAGCAGCAGATACAATGAGCAGTTCTTC.

This chain connects TRBV29-1 to TRBJ2-7, with 14 bases lining up with TRBD2. Germline CDR1 and CDR2: SQVTM and ANQGSEA. CDR3 length equals 16 residues. With 3 bases clipped from V and 1 base from J, the junction kept 5 bases outside the gene matches. The CDR3 spells CSVEGTSGSNSYEQYF. The CDR3 DNA follows: TGCAGCGTTGAGGGGACTAGCGGGAGCAATTCCTACGAGCAGTACTTC.

V usage is TRBV5-1 and J usage is TRBJ2-3; maybe TRBD2 (7 bases). CDR3 length equals 16 residues. The V gene's germline CDR1 is SGHRS and CDR2 YFSETQ. Trimming pared 1 base from V and 3 bases from J, leaving 15 bases between. The CDR3 reads CASSLRGASKTDTQYF. CDR3 DNA sequence: TGCGCCAGCAGCTTGCGGGGGGCCTCAAAGACAGATACGCAGTATTTT.